Listed here is a single TCR beta chain. The entry originates in a study of blood T cell repertoires in COVID-19. Whole-study context: Both acute and convalescent COVID-19 samples were obtained from the United States, Italy and Spain. The analysed material was cDNA or gDNA that came from T cells, B-cell-depleted T cells, or PBMCs.

Original handling: Estimated nucleated cell counts came from reference gene primer amplification. Sequencing was performed with immunoSEQ multiplex PCR; in TCRdb, only in-frame clones are kept and a portion is missing. The DNA was the basis for D and trimming; V, J and clone size are from that table. The top ten hold approximately 4% of the sample, which has some 290,000 clones, about 85% seen once. This clonotype originated in a young man with active or convalescent COVID-19. The sequenced sample was peripheral blood.

The CDR3 is CASRGLQVPTEAFF. In nucleotides, the CDR3 is TGTGCCAGCAGGGGATTACAGGTCCCCACTGAAGCTTTCTTT. This rearrangement joins TRBV6-5 to TRBJ1-1, with D perhaps TRBD1 (5 bases). Per germline, CDR1 MNHEY and CDR2 SVGAGI. CDR3 length: 14 residues. V was pared by 6 bases and J by 4 bases, with 15 bases between.